Listed below are T cell receptor beta chains from one sample, sequenced in a study of cytomegalovirus exposure and HLA in healthy donors. The assay was immunoSEQ multiplex PCR, and TCRdb's table has in-frame clones only and misses some. The sample has 100,000 to 150,000 clones, approximately 69% seen once. The specimen sequenced was PBMCs. Receptors originate from a man in his forties or fifties in good health and CMV-seropositive. CDR3s leave out the opening cysteine and the closing phenylalanine or tryptophan. D genes are given only for firm matches.

v_call: TRBV18; d_call: TRBD1; j_call: TRBJ1-1; cdr3_aa: ASSPPRGQGNTEAF
v_call: TRBV27; d_call: -; j_call: TRBJ2-5; cdr3_aa: ASRSWGQGMETQY
v_call: TRBV19; d_call: -; j_call: TRBJ2-4; cdr3_aa: ASTPGRSLAKNIQY
v_call: TRBV6-1; d_call: -; j_call: TRBJ2-4; cdr3_aa: ASSEIRGGFGNIQY
v_call: TRBV7-8; d_call: TRBD2; j_call: TRBJ2-3; cdr3_aa: ASSLLAGGTDTQY
v_call: TRBV7-8; d_call: TRBD2; j_call: TRBJ2-1; cdr3_aa: ASSLGARLAYDNEQF
v_call: TRBV5-1; d_call: TRBD1; j_call: TRBJ2-7; cdr3_aa: ASRPGQGSYEQY
v_call: TRBV11-2; d_call: TRBD1; j_call: TRBJ1-1; cdr3_aa: ASSPGQGRTEAF
v_call: TRBV12-5; d_call: -; j_call: TRBJ2-1; cdr3_aa: ASGFQAGNNEQF
v_call: TRBV6-5; d_call: -; j_call: TRBJ1-1; cdr3_aa: ASSSRPPTGNTEAF
v_call: TRBV7-2; d_call: -; j_call: TRBJ1-1; cdr3_aa: ASSYRVTEAF
v_call: TRBV5-3; d_call: -; j_call: TRBJ1-5; cdr3_aa: ARSLTEGWQPQH
v_call: TRBV5-5; d_call: TRBD1; j_call: TRBJ1-5; cdr3_aa: ASSFWTGDGQPQH
v_call: TRBV6-6; d_call: TRBD2; j_call: TRBJ2-1; cdr3_aa: ASRLSGGMYNEQF
v_call: TRBV6-4; d_call: -; j_call: TRBJ1-5; cdr3_aa: ASRVTQGSGNQPQH
v_call: TRBV25-1; d_call: TRBD1; j_call: TRBJ2-1; cdr3_aa: ASSAVTGTVYNEQF
v_call: TRBV5-1; d_call: -; j_call: TRBJ2-2; cdr3_aa: ASSLSTDTGELF
v_call: TRBV5-4; d_call: TRBD1; j_call: TRBJ1-1; cdr3_aa: AVRQGAEGTEAF
v_call: TRBV6-5; d_call: -; j_call: TRBJ1-1; cdr3_aa: ASSPGYTEAF
v_call: TRBV5-6; d_call: -; j_call: TRBJ2-7; cdr3_aa: ASSLLGGEGTEQY
v_call: TRBV25-1; d_call: TRBD2; j_call: TRBJ2-5; cdr3_aa: ASSEQTSAHEETQY
v_call: TRBV29-1; d_call: -; j_call: TRBJ2-7; cdr3_aa: SVALATSYEQY
v_call: TRBV19; d_call: TRBD1; j_call: TRBJ2-7; cdr3_aa: ASSTRDRPYEQY
v_call: TRBV25-1; d_call: -; j_call: TRBJ1-1; cdr3_aa: ASSELGGNTEAF
v_call: TRBV6-5; d_call: -; j_call: TRBJ1-1; cdr3_aa: ASSEVSGVGEAF
v_call: TRBV7-8; d_call: TRBD1; j_call: TRBJ1-1; cdr3_aa: ASSLGQGAPNTEAF